The 9 T cell receptor beta chains in this list originate from one sample, sequenced in a study of blood T cell repertoires in COVID-19. Sequencing used immunoSEQ multiplex PCR; TCRdb keeps in-frame clones, though not all of them. The sample yields approximately 230,000 clones, about 85% seen once. The sequenced sample consisted of peripheral blood. These TCRs come from a young man with active or convalescent COVID-19.

The chain recombines TRBV27 with TRBJ2-1, with a weak D call TRBD2 (5 bases). This CDR3 spans 14 amino acids. Germline V gives CDR1 MNHEY, CDR2 SMNVEV (reference sequence). The V and J ends lost 4 bases and 0 bases respectively, with 7 bases between them. The CDR3, as DNA: TGTGCCAGCAGTTGGGAGTCCTCCTACAATGAGCAGTTCTTC. This codes for CASSWESSYNEQFF.

V is TRBV7-3 and J is TRBJ2-1; D might be TRBD1 (6 bases). Germline loops: CDR1 SGHTA, CDR2 FQGTGA. Between the trimmed V and J ends, which lost 2 bases and 6 bases, there was a span of 17 bases. The CDR3 covers 16 residues. CDR3 nucleotide sequence: TGTGCCAGCAGCTTACCCCAGGGGCAGGGGTCCAATGAGCAGTTCTTC. Its protein product is CASSLPQGQGSNEQFF.

The genes are TRBV7-9 and TRBJ2-3; 14 nucleotides match TRBD2. Germline loops: CDR1 SEHNR, CDR2 FQNEAQ (reference sequence). The ends lost 5 bases at V and 0 bases at J; junction bases unmatched: 7. CDR3 length equals 18 residues. DNA for the CDR3: TGTGCCAGCAGCCCGGGACTAGCGGGGGACTATAGCACAGATACGCAGTATTTT. Protein sequence: CASSPGLAGDYSTDTQYF.

This clone appeared once. The gene calls are TRBV9 and TRBJ2-3, with D unclear. V lost 4 bases, J lost 4 bases, and 13 bases lay in between. This CDR3 contains 14 residues. The germline V gene encodes CDR1 SGDLS and CDR2 YYNGEE. The CDR3 spells CASSSRSGSDTQYF. CDR3 in DNA: TGTGCCAGCAGCTCCCGGTCCGGGTCAGATACGCAGTATTTT. The full variable domain, in which reference TRBV9 and TRBJ2-3 provide the parts outside the CDR3, is DSGVTQTPKHLITATGQRVTLRCSPRSGDLSVYWYQQSLDQGLQFLIQYYNGEERAKGNILERFSAQQFPDLHSELNLSSLELGDSALYFCASSSRSGSDTQYFGPGTRLTVL.

The chain has TRBV11-2 and TRBJ1-1, with 8 positions matching TRBD1. The CDR3 contains 15 residues. J gave up 4 bases and V 5 bases, and 9 bases lay outside the gene matches. Germline values: CDR1 SGHAT, CDR2 FQNNGV. The CDR3 DNA is TGTGCCAGCAGCCCTATTACAGGGGGAATCACTGAAGCTTTCTTT. Translated: CASSPITGGITEAFF.

The chain joins TRBV25-1 to TRBJ2-1; TRBD2 matches at 13 bases. This CDR3 is built from 16 residues. V was pared by 5 bases and J by 8 bases, with 9 bases of the junction left unmatched. The germline V gene encodes CDR1 MGHDK and CDR2 SYGVNS. CDR3 protein: CASSSRTSGSIYEQFF. The CDR3 coding sequence is TGTGCCAGCAGTAGCAGGACTAGCGGGAGTATCTATGAGCAGTTCTTC.

The chain is built from TRBV6-6 and TRBJ1-1, with D possibly matching TRBD1 (6 bases). Germline V CDR1 and CDR2: MNHNY, SVGAGI (reference sequence). The CDR3 is made up of 12 amino acids. Trimming took 6 bases from V and 11 from J, leaving 16 bases between them. CDR3 nucleotides: TGTGCCAGCAGACCAAACAGGGAAGAGGCTTTCTTT. Translating it yields CASRPNREEAFF.

This chain uses TRBV7-9 with TRBJ2-3; maybe TRBD2 (5 bases). Trimming removed 2 bases from V and 5 bases from J, with 8 bases in between. CDR3 length: 13 amino acids. CDR1 and CDR2 (germline): SEHNR, FQNEAQ (reference sequence). CDR3 in DNA: TGTGCCAGCAGCTTATTCGCGGGAGATACGCAGTATTTT. Protein sequence: CASSLFAGDTQYF.

This clone came up once. This chain uses TRBV19 with TRBJ1-2; 12 nucleotides line up with TRBD1. Germline lookup yields CDR1 LNHDA and CDR2 SQIVND (reference sequence). Trimming took 0 bases from V and 8 from J; bases not matched to a gene: 10. The CDR3 loop spans 17 amino acids. CDR3 sequence reads: CASSIDRDRGHSRGYTF. The CDR3 nucleotides are TGTGCCAGTAGTATAGACCGGGACAGGGGGCATTCGCGGGGCTACACCTTC.